The present entry profiles one TCR beta chain with its context. The sample originates from a study of T cell responses to AZD1222 COVID-19 vaccine. The assay was immunoSEQ multiplex PCR, and TCRdb's table has in-frame clones only and misses some. The sample has fewer than 200,000 clones, around 90% seen once. The CDR3 has 15 residues. Germline values: CDR1 SGHTA, CDR2 FQGTGA. Trimming shortened V by 1 base and J by 8 bases, and 18 bases separated the two germline ends. The chain uses TRBV7-3 and TRBJ2-7; D is perhaps TRBD1 (5 bases). The sequence derives from an adult in good health. The source was peripheral blood, collected on day 0 of AZD1222 vaccination. CDR3 in amino acids: CASSLSPGQKYQQYF. The CDR3 DNA reads TGTGCCAGCAGCTTAAGCCCCGGACAAAAGTACCAGCAGTACTTC.